These 25 T cell receptor beta chains came from one sample sequenced in a study of cytomegalovirus exposure and HLA in healthy donors. TCRdb's table, derived via immunoSEQ multiplex PCR, lists solely in-frame clones and lacks some. Among roughly 180,000 clones, around nine tenths were seen once, and the ten largest hold 6.5% to 7.5%. What was sequenced was PBMCs. The receptors were gathered from a man aged 25-45 years in good health and CMV-seropositive.

The rearrangement uses TRBV7-2 and TRBJ1-1; TRBD1 agrees at 11 bases. Germline-derived CDR1 and CDR2 are SGHTA and FQGNSA. The V segment lost 1 base and the J segment 5 bases; nucleotides outside the gene matches: 6. CDR3 length equals 16 residues. In DNA, the CDR3 is TGTGCCAGCAGCTTAGAGGGCGGACAGGGGGCAACTGAAGCTTTCTTT. It yields the protein CASSLEGGQGATEAFF. The entire variable domain, with the rest obtained from reference TRBV7-2 and TRBJ1-1, is as follows: GAGVSQSPSNKVTEKGKDVELRCDPISGHTALYWYRQSLGQGLEFLIYFQGNSAPDKSGLPSDRFSAERTGGSVSTLTIQRTQQEDSAVYLCASSLEGGQGATEAFFGQGTRLTVV.

V and J are TRBV19 and TRBJ2-7; D might be TRBD1 (6 bases). V was shortened by 3 bases and J by 2 bases, with 14 bases between the two germline ends. Germline loops: CDR1 LNHDA, CDR2 SQIVND (reference sequence). This CDR3 has 15 amino acids. CDR3 sequence reads: CASSISKTGTYEQYF. In nucleotides, the CDR3 is TGTGCCAGTAGTATTTCGAAGACAGGAACCTACGAGCAGTACTTC.

The V call is TRBV15, the J call TRBJ2-7; TRBD1 aligns across 9 bases. Germline CDR1 reads LNHNV; CDR2 reads YYDKDF (reference sequence). V was pared by 1 base and J by 0 bases, with 13 bases of the junction left unmatched. The CDR3 covers 19 residues. This chain's CDR3 is CATSRVGQGLGGLSYEQYF. DNA of the CDR3: TGTGCCACCAGCAGAGTCGGACAGGGGTTAGGTGGCCTCTCCTACGAGCAGTACTTC.

The rearrangement joins TRBV18 to TRBJ2-7; 7 nucleotides match TRBD1. Trimming cost V 4 bases and J 2 bases; bases outside gene matches: 8. This CDR3 is 15 amino acids long. Germline lookup yields CDR1 KGHSH and CDR2 LQKENI. The CDR3 DNA follows: TGTGCCAGCTCACGCCTCGGGACAGCAGCCTACGAGCAGTACTTC. This translates into CASSRLGTAAYEQYF.

This clone was counted a few times. The chain joins TRBV2 to TRBJ2-7, with 10 bases identical to TRBD1. The length of the CDR3 is 14 residues. V gave up 6 bases and J gave up 4 bases; unmatched junction bases: 6. Germline V lookup: CDR1 SNHLY, CDR2 FYNNEI. In nucleotides, the CDR3 is TGTGCCAGCAGGTACCGGGACAGGGGTTACGAGCAGTACTTC. It translates to CASRYRDRGYEQYF.

The chain joins TRBV29-1 to TRBJ1-1; the D is unclear. CDR1 SQVTM and CDR2 ANQGSEA come from the germline V gene. Trimming took 2 bases from V and 10 from J, leaving 11 bases between them. The CDR3 is 11 residues long. The CDR3: CSVELAGRAFF. DNA of the CDR3: TGCAGCGTTGAACTAGCGGGAAGAGCTTTCTTT.

The genes are TRBV5-1 and TRBJ2-3; D might be TRBD2 (6 bases). Germline-derived CDR1 and CDR2 are SGHRS and YFSETQ. The ends were cut back, 4 bases at V and 2 bases at J, with 11 bases in the middle. This CDR3 is 14 amino acids long. The CDR3 DNA reads as TGCGCCAGCAGCCCGGGGACTTACACAGATACGCAGTATTTT. Its translation: CASSPGTYTDTQYF.

The rearrangement joins TRBV7-9 to TRBJ2-2, with 10 bases aligning to TRBD1. Germline loops: CDR1 SEHNR, CDR2 FQNEAQ (reference sequence). Germline trimming cut 5 bases from V and 6 bases from J; bases unmatched to any gene: 6. This CDR3 has 15 residues. The CDR3 coding sequence is TGTGCCAGCAGCCGAGACGGACAGGGGGCCGGGGAGCTGTTTTTT. It translates to CASSRDGQGAGELFF.

V gene TRBV7-9 combines with J gene TRBJ2-7; D perhaps matches TRBD1 (6 bases). The ends were cut back, 5 bases at V and 4 bases at J, with 24 bases in the middle. The germline CDR1 and CDR2 sequences are SEHNR and FQNEAQ (reference sequence). The CDR3 covers 17 residues. The CDR3 nucleotides read TGTGCCAGCAGCGTCTCGGCAGGGGTGCTAAGACCTTACGAGCAGTACTTC. Encoded protein: CASSVSAGVLRPYEQYF.

The V gene is TRBV28, the J gene TRBJ2-7, with D possibly matching TRBD1 (5 bases). CDR3 length: 15 amino acids. Per the germline V gene, CDR1 is MDHEN and CDR2 is SYDVKM. V was trimmed by 6 bases and J by 1 base, leaving 16 bases between them. The CDR3 nucleotides are TGTGCCAGCAGACCCCTCCTCGACAGTTCCTACGAGCAGTACTTC. Its protein product is CASRPLLDSSYEQYF.

This chain connects TRBV29-1 to TRBJ1-5; 7 bases are shared with TRBD1. Germline assignment: CDR1 SQVTM and CDR2 ANQGSEA. The CDR3 has 13 residues. V was clipped by 7 bases and J by 6 bases; unmatched bases: 9. The CDR3, as DNA: TGCAGCGCATCAGGGGGGCTTGGTCAGCCCCAGCATTTT. Protein: CSASGGLGQPQHF.

This chain uses TRBV7-6 with TRBJ1-2, with 8 bases that match TRBD1. Germline V gene data show CDR1 as SGHVS and CDR2 as FNYEAQ. This CDR3 contains 15 residues. Germline trimming cut 3 bases from V and 7 bases from J; bases unmatched to any gene: 10. The DNA for the CDR3 is TGTGCCAGCAGCTTGACTCAGGGACAGGCCGGTGGCTACACCTTC. This translates into CASSLTQGQAGGYTF.

V is TRBV9 and J is TRBJ1-2, with a possible D match to TRBD1 (6 bases). CDR1 and CDR2 (germline): SGDLS, YYNGEE. V dropped 3 bases and J dropped 2 bases, with 17 bases sitting between them. The CDR3 extends over 16 amino acids. CDR3 sequence reads: CASSGRGAGTNYGYTF. The CDR3 DNA is TGTGCCAGCAGCGGACGGGGGGCAGGAACCAACTATGGCTACACCTTC. Full variable domain (rest looked up from reference TRBV9 and TRBJ1-2): DSGVTQTPKHLITATGQRVTLRCSPRSGDLSVYWYQQSLDQGLQFLIQYYNGEERAKGNILERFSAQQFPDLHSELNLSSLELGDSALYFCASSGRGAGTNYGYTFGSGTRLTVV.

J is TRBJ1-2 and V is TRBV29-1; D not certain. Trimming pared 7 bases from V and 2 bases from J, leaving 11 bases between. There are 12 residues in the CDR3. Germline CDR1 reads SQVTM; CDR2 reads ANQGSEA. In DNA form, the CDR3 reads TGCAGCGCCGGAGGCCGAAACTATGGCTACACCTTC. Translation gives CSAGGRNYGYTF.

The chain combines TRBV19 with TRBJ2-1; D might be TRBD1 or TRBD2, each matching 5 bases. Germline assignment: CDR1 LNHDA and CDR2 SQIVND (reference sequence). This CDR3 region has 14 residues. Trimming shortened V by 5 bases and J by 0 bases, and 8 bases separated the two germline ends. For the CDR3, the DNA is TGTGCCAGTAGTTGGGGGAGCTCCTACAATGAGCAGTTCTTC. It is translated as CASSWGSSYNEQFF. The complete variable domain, with remaining parts taken from reference TRBV19 and TRBJ2-1, reads DGGITQSPKYLFRKEGQNVTLSCEQNLNHDAMYWYRQDPGQGLRLIYYSQIVNDFQKGDIAEGYSVSREKKESFPLTVTSAQKNPTAFYLCASSWGSSYNEQFFGPGTRLTVL.

The chain is built from TRBV1 and TRBJ2-2; the table's D call of TRBD2 was not tested on the DNA. TRBV1 is described as a pseudogene. This CDR3 is built from 14 residues. DNA for the CDR3: TGCACCAGCAAAATAGCGGAGAACACCGGGGAGCTGTTTTTT. Translated: CTSKIAENTGELFF.

CDR3 in amino acids: CASSPRSGPETQYF. Written as DNA, the CDR3 is TGTGCCAGCAGCCCCCGTAGCGGGCCAGAGACCCAGTACTTC. This chain joins TRBV11-2 and TRBJ2-5; TRBD2 agrees at 7 bases. Germline-derived CDR1 and CDR2 are SGHAT and FQNNGV. J lost 4 bases, V lost 5 bases, and 7 bases had no gene match. This CDR3 contains 14 residues.

This chain joins TRBV5-1 and TRBJ2-7; D is unclear. Germline values: CDR1 SGHRS, CDR2 YFSETQ. The CDR3 is 13 amino acids. V lost 4 bases and J 1 base, leaving 9 bases between the germline ends. The CDR3 DNA reads TGCGCCAGCAGCCAAGGTGGATCCTACGAGCAGTACTTC. Translation gives CASSQGGSYEQYF.

The gene calls are TRBV6-1 and TRBJ2-7; D assignment may be TRBD1 or TRBD2 (5 bases each). The CDR3 spans 14 residues. Looked up from germline, CDR1 is MNHNS and CDR2 is SASEGT. The ends were cut back, 2 bases at V and 0 bases at J, with 8 bases in the middle. CDR3 loop: CASSERDVSYEQYF. In nucleotides, the CDR3 is TGTGCCAGCAGTGAACGGGACGTCTCCTACGAGCAGTACTTC.

The chain combines TRBV29-1 with TRBJ1-3, with D hard to call. V shed 4 bases and J shed 0 bases, with 7 bases lying between them. The CDR3 consists of 13 residues. The germline gives CDR1 SQVTM, CDR2 ANQGSEA. This chain's CDR3 is CSVGKSSGNTIYF. Here the CDR3 DNA reads TGCAGCGTTGGAAAGAGCTCTGGAAACACCATATATTTT.

Regarding this clone: The junction departs from germline at one end; a sequencing error may be responsible. This rearrangement joins TRBV5-1 to TRBJ2-5; D is unresolved. Per germline, CDR1 SGHRS and CDR2 YFSETQ. This CDR3 is 14 amino acids long. The CDR3 region is CASSSNWVQGTQYF. The CDR3 DNA is TGCGCCAGCAGCTCCAACTGGGTTCAAGGGACCCAGTACTTC.

The gene calls are TRBV18 and TRBJ1-2; tentatively, D is TRBD1 (6 bases). CDR1 is KGHSH and CDR2 is LQKENI in the germline V gene. The CDR3 consists of 12 residues. V lost 3 bases, J lost 8 bases, and 10 bases lay in between. CDR3 protein: CASSPSGEGYTF. In DNA form, the CDR3 reads TGTGCCAGCTCACCCTCAGGGGAAGGCTACACCTTC.

The chain uses TRBV27 and TRBJ2-1; the match to TRBD2 covers 11 bases. Trimming took 5 bases from V and 6 from J; bases not matched to a gene: 6. The CDR3 has 15 amino acids. From germline, CDR1 is MNHEY and CDR2 SMNVEV (reference sequence). DNA for the CDR3: TGTGCCAGCAGTATCACTAGCGGGAGTAGCAATGAGCAGTTCTTC. This codes for CASSITSGSSNEQFF.

The chain couples TRBV7-9 to TRBJ1-6; D perhaps matches TRBD1 (5 bases). The CDR3 is 15 residues long. V was trimmed by 6 bases and J by 6 bases, leaving 15 bases between them. From germline, CDR1 is SEHNR and CDR2 FQNEAQ (reference sequence). The CDR3 loop reads CASSPGGVGNSPLHF. The CDR3 bases are TGTGCCAGCAGTCCGGGAGGGGTCGGTAATTCACCCCTCCACTTT.

The J gene is TRBJ1-1, the V gene TRBV28; 8 bases line up with TRBD1. This CDR3 is built from 12 residues. Germline loops: CDR1 MDHEN, CDR2 SYDVKM. V dropped 10 bases and J dropped 4; count of bases not matched to a gene: 5. The CDR3 nucleotides are TGTGCCATCCGTACAGGGGGCACTGAAGCTTTCTTT. Protein: CAIRTGGTEAFF.